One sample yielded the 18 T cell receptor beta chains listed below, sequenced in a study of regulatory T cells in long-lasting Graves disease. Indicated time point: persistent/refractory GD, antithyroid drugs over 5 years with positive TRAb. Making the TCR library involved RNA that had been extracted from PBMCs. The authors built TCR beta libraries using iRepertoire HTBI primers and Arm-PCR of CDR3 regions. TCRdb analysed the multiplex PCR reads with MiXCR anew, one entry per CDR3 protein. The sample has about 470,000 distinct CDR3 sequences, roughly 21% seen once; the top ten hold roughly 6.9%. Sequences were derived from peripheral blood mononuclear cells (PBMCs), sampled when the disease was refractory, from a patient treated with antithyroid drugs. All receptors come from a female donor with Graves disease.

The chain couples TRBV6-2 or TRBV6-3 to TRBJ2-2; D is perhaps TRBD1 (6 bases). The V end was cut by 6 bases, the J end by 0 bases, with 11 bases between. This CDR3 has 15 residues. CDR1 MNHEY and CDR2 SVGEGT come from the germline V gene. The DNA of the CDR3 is TGTGCCAGCAGAGATACAGGGCCGAACACCGGGGAGCTGTTTTTT. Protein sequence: CASRDTGPNTGELFF.

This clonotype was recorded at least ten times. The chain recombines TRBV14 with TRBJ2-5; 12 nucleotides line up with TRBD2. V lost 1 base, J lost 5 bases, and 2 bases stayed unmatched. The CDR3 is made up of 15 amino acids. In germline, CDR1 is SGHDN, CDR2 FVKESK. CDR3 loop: CASSQGLAGAETQYF. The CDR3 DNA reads TGTGCCAGCAGCCAAGGACTAGCGGGAGCGGAGACCCAGTACTTC.

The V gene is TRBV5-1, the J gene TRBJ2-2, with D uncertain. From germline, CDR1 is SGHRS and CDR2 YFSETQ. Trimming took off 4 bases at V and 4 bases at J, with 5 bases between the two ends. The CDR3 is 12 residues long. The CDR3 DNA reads TGCGCCAGCAGCCAACCCACCGGGGAGCTGTTTTTT. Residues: CASSQPTGELFF.

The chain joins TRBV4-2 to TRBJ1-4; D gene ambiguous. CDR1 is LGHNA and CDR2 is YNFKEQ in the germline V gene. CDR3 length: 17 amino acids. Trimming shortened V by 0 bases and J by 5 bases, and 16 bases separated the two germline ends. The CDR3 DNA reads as TGTGCCAGCAGCCAAGAACCCCAAGGGCAGCGAAATGAAAAACTGTTTTTT. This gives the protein CASSQEPQGQRNEKLFF.

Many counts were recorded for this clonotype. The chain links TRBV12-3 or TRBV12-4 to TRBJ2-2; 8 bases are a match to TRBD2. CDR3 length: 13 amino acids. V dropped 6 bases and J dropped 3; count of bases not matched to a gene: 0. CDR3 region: CASRGLDTGELFF. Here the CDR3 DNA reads TGTGCCAGCAGGGGACTAGACACCGGGGAGCTGTTTTTT.

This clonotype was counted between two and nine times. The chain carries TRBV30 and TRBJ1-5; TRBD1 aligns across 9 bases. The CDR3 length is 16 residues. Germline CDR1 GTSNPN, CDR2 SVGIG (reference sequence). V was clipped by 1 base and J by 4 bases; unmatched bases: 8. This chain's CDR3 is CAWSGKRTGANQPQHF. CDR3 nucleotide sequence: TGTGCCTGGAGTGGCAAACGGACAGGGGCAAATCAGCCCCAGCATTTT.

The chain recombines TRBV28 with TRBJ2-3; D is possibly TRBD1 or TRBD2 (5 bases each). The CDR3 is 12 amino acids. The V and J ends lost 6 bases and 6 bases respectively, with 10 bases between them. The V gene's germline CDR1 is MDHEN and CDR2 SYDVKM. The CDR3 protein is CASSPGPDTQYF. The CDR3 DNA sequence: TGTGCCAGCAGCCCGGGGCCGGATACGCAGTATTTT.

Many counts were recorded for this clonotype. The CDR3 bases are TGTGCCAGCACCCTCGGGGGAACCCAGTACTTC. This translates into CASTLGGTQYF. The V and J genes are TRBV27 and TRBJ2-5, with D perhaps TRBD2 (6 bases). This CDR3 contains 11 residues. CDR1 and CDR2 (germline): MNHEY, SMNVEV (reference sequence). The V end lost 7 bases, the J end lost 8 bases, and 11 bases lay between the germline ends.

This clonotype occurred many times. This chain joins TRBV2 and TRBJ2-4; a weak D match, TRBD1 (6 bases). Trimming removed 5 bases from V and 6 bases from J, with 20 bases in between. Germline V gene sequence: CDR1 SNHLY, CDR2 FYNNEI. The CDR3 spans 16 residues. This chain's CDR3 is CASSLTPHQQGNIQYF. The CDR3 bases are TGTGCCAGCAGTCTAACTCCTCACCAACAGGGAAACATTCAGTACTTC.

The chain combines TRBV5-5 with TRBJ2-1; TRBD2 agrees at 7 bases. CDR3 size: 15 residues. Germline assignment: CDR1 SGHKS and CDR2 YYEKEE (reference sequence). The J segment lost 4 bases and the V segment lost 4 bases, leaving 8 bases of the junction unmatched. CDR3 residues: CASSVRESGYNEQFF. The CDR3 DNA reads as TGTGCCAGCAGCGTGCGGGAGTCAGGGTACAATGAGCAGTTCTTC. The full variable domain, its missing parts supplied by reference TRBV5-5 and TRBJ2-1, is DAGVTQSPTHLIKTRGQQVTLRCSPISGHKSVSWYQQVLGQGPQFIFQYYEKEERGRGNFPDRFSARQFPNYSSELNVNALLLGDSALYLCASSVRESGYNEQFFGPGTRLTVL.

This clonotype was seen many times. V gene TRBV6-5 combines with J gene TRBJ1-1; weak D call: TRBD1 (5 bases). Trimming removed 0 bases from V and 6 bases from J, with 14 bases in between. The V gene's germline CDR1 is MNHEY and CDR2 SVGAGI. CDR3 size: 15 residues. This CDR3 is CASSYSGPRVAEAFF. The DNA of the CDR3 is TGTGCCAGCAGTTACTCGGGGCCGAGGGTTGCTGAAGCTTTCTTT.

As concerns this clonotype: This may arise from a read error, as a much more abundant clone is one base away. The CDR3 spells CTSSSPGGTEAFF. CDR3 nucleotide sequence: TGTACCAGCAGTTCCCCGGGGGGCACTGAAGCTTTCTTT. This rearrangement joins TRBV27 to TRBJ1-1; possible D gene TRBD1, 5 bases. CDR1 is MNHEY, CDR2 SMNVEV, per germline (reference sequence). This CDR3 has 13 residues.

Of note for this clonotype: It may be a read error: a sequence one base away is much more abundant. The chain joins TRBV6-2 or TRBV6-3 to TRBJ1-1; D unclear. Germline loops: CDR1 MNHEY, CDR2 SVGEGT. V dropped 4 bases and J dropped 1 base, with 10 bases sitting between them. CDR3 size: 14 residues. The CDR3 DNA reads TGTGCCAGCAGTTGCTTTAACAAGAACACTGAAGCTTTCTTT. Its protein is CASSCFNKNTEAFF.

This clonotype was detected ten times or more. The CDR3 DNA follows: TGTGCCAGCAGTTTTTCGGGACAGATGAATGAAAAACTGTTTTTT. This encodes CASSFSGQMNEKLFF. The rearrangement uses TRBV27 and TRBJ1-4; 7 bases agree with TRBD1. This CDR3 region has 15 residues. The V gene end was trimmed by 3 bases and the J gene end by 5 bases; junction bases not matched to a gene: 6. Germline assignment: CDR1 MNHEY and CDR2 SMNVEV (reference sequence).

In DNA form, the CDR3 reads TGCAGCGTTGAAGGACTAGCGGGGGGGCGCGACGAGCAGTACTTC. Protein product: CSVEGLAGGRDEQYF. The rearrangement joins TRBV29-1 to TRBJ2-7; 14 positions agree with TRBD2. The CDR3 is made up of 15 amino acids. V gave up 1 base and J gave up 5 bases; unmatched junction bases: 4. The germline V gene has CDR1 SQVTM and CDR2 ANQGSEA.

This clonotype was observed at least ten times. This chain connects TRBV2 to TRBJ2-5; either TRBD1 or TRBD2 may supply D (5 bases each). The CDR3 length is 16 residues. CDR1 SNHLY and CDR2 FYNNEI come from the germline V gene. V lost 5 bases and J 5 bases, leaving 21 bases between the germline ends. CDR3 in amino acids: CASSPGAVWNGETQYF. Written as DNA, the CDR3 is TGTGCCAGCAGTCCCGGGGCAGTCTGGAACGGGGAGACCCAGTACTTC.

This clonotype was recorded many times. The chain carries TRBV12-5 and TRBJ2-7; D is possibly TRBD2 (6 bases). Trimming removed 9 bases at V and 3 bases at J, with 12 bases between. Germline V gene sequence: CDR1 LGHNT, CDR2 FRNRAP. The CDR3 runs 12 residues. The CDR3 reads CASGSPLYEQYF. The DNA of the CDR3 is TGTGCTAGCGGGAGTCCGCTCTACGAGCAGTACTTC.

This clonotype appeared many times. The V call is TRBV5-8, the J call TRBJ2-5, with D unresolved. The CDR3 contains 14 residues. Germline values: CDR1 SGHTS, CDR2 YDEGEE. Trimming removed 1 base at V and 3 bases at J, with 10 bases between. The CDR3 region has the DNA TGTGCCAGCAGCTTGACAGCCTACGAAGAGACCCAGTACTTC. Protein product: CASSLTAYEETQYF.